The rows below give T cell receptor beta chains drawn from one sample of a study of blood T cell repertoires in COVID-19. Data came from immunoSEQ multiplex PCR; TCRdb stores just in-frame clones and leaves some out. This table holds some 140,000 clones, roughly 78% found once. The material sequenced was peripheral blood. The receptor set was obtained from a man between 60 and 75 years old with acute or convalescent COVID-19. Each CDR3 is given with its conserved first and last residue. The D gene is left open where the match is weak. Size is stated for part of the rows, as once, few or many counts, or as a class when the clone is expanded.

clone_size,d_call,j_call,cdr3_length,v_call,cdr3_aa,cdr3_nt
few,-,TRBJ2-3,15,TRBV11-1,CASSLARGDGDTQYF,TGTGCCAGCAGCTTAGCGCGGGGAGACGGAGATACGCAGTATTTT
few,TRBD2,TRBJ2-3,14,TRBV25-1,CASRGAGGADTQYF,TGTGCCAGCAGAGGAGCGGGAGGAGCAGATACGCAGTATTTT
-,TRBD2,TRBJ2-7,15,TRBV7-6,CASSPRTSGAYEQYF,TGTGCCAGCAGCCCTCGGACTAGCGGGGCCTACGAGCAGTACTTC
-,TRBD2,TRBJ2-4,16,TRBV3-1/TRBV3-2,CASSSQTSGRVGIQYF,TGTGCCAGCAGCTCCCAGACTAGCGGGAGGGTGGGCATTCAGTACTTC
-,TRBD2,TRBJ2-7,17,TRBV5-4,CASSPGLAGVVSYEQYF,TGTGCCAGCAGCCCGGGACTAGCGGGAGTCGTCTCCTACGAGCAGTACTTC
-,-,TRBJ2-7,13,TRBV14,CASSPGTPRGKYF,TGTGCCAGCAGCCCCGGGACACCCCGTGGGAAGTACTTC
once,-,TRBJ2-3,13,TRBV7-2,CASTFSGRDTQYF,TGTGCCAGCACCTTTTCCGGGAGAGATACGCAGTATTTT
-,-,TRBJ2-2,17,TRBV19,CASKRDIEGWNTGELFF,TGTGCCAGTAAACGAGACATCGAAGGCTGGAACACCGGGGAGCTGTTTTTT
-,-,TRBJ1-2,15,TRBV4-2,CASSPDPPHRDQYTF,TGTGCCAGCAGCCCAGATCCCCCCCACAGGGATCAGTACACCTTC
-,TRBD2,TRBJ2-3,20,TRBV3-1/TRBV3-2,CASSQEGGPSGPLGTDTQYF,TGTGCCAGCAGCCAAGAAGGTGGACCTAGCGGACCGCTAGGCACAGATACGCAGTATTTT
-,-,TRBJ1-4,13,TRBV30,CAWSSRQTEKLFF,TGTGCCTGGTCCTCCAGACAGACTGAAAAACTGTTTTTT
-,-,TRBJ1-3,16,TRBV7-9,CASTSRTAVSGNTIYF,TGTGCCAGCACCTCGAGGACAGCTGTTTCTGGAAACACCATATATTTT
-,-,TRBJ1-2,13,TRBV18,CASSPWTDYGYTF,TGTGCCAGCTCTCCTTGGACAGACTATGGCTACACCTTC
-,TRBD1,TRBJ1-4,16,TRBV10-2,CASSVRPGQPREKLFF,TGCGCCAGCAGTGTCCGCCCGGGACAGCCGAGGGAAAAACTGTTTTTT
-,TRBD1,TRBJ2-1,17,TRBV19,CASSTLRGTGFINEQFF,TGTGCCAGTAGTACCCTCCGCGGGACAGGGTTTATCAATGAGCAGTTCTTC
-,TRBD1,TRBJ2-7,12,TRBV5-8,CASRRRTGRLFF,TGTGCCAGCAGGAGGCGGACAGGGAGGCTTTTCTTC
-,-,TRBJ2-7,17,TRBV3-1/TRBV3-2,CASSPPPRTAFSYEQYF,TGTGCCAGCAGCCCTCCCCCCCGGACAGCATTCTCCTACGAGCAGTACTTC
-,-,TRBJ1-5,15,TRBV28,CASSLTTVFNQPQHF,TGTGCCAGCAGCCTGACGACAGTCTTCAATCAGCCCCAGCATTTT
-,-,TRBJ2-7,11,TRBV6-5,CASQDFGEQYF,TGTGCCAGCCAGGACTTTGGCGAGCAGTACTTC
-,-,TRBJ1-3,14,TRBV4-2,CASSRSSSGNTIYF,TGTGCCAGCAGCAGGAGTTCCTCTGGAAACACCATATATTTT
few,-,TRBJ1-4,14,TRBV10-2,CASRRAAGDEKLFF,TGCGCCAGCAGGAGGGCTGCCGGGGATGAAAAACTGTTTTTT
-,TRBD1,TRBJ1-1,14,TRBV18,CASSLGQANTEAFF,TGTGCCAGCTCACTGGGACAGGCGAACACTGAAGCTTTCTTT
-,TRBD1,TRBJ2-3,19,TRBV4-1,CASSQDPGTGQGWTDTQYF,TGCGCCAGCAGCCAAGACCCCGGTACGGGACAGGGCTGGACAGATACGCAGTATTTT
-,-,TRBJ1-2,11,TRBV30,CAWSVRRGYTF,TGTGCCTGGAGTGTTCGTCGTGGCTACACCTTC
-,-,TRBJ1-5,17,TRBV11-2,CASSSAPDRFSNQPQHF,TGTGCCAGCAGCTCAGCCCCCGACAGGTTTAGCAATCAGCCCCAGCATTTT
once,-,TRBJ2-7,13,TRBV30,CAWSLSVSYEQYF,TGTGCCTGGAGCCTCTCGGTATCCTACGAGCAGTACTTC
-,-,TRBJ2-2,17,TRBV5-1,CASSLISGEYNTGELFF,TGCGCCAGCAGCTTGATTAGCGGAGAGTACAACACCGGGGAGCTGTTTTTT
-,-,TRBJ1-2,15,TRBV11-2,CASSIPQGGGYGYTF,TGTGCCAGCAGCATACCCCAGGGAGGGGGCTATGGCTACACCTTC
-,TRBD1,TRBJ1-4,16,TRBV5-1,CASSLGTGSTNEKLFF,TGCGCCAGCAGCTTGGGGACAGGGTCCACTAATGAAAAACTGTTTTTT
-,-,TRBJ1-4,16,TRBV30,CAWAAATDSANEKLFF,TGTGCCTGGGCCGCAGCTACGGACTCCGCCAATGAAAAACTGTTTTTT
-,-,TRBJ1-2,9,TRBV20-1,CSANRGYTF,TGCAGTGCTAATCGTGGCTACACCTTC
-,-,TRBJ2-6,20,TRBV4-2,CASSHDPLDSGISGANVLTF,TGTGCCAGCAGCCACGATCCCCTGGACAGTGGTATCTCTGGGGCCAACGTCCTGACTTTC
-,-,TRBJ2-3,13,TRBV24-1,CATSDSGVDTQYF,TGTGCCACCAGTGATTCAGGGGTGGATACGCAGTATTTT
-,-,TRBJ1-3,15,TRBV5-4,CASSLGGYSGNTIYF,TGTGCCAGCAGCTTGGGCGGATACTCTGGAAACACCATATATTTT
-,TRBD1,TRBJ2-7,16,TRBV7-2,CASSPHRQGVAYEQYF,TGTGCCAGCAGCCCGCACCGACAGGGGGTAGCCTACGAGCAGTACTTC
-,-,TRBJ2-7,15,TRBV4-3,CASSQVGGTKGEQYF,TGCGCCAGCAGCCAAGTAGGGGGGACTAAGGGGGAGCAGTACTTC
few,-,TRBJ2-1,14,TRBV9,CASRPTGFYNEQFF,TGTGCCAGCAGACCTACGGGATTCTACAATGAGCAGTTCTTC
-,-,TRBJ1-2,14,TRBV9,CASSVLSLGEGYTF,TGTGCCAGCAGCGTTCTGTCCCTGGGAGAAGGCTACACCTTC
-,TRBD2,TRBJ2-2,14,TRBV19,CASGPAGGPGELFF,TGTGCCAGCGGACCAGCGGGAGGTCCCGGGGAGCTGTTTTTT
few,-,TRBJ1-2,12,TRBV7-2,CASSLILYGYTF,TGTGCCAGCAGCTTAATTCTCTATGGCTACACCTTC
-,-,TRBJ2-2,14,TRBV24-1,CATSDRGNTGELFF,TGTGCCACCAGTGATCGGGGGAACACCGGGGAGCTGTTTTTT